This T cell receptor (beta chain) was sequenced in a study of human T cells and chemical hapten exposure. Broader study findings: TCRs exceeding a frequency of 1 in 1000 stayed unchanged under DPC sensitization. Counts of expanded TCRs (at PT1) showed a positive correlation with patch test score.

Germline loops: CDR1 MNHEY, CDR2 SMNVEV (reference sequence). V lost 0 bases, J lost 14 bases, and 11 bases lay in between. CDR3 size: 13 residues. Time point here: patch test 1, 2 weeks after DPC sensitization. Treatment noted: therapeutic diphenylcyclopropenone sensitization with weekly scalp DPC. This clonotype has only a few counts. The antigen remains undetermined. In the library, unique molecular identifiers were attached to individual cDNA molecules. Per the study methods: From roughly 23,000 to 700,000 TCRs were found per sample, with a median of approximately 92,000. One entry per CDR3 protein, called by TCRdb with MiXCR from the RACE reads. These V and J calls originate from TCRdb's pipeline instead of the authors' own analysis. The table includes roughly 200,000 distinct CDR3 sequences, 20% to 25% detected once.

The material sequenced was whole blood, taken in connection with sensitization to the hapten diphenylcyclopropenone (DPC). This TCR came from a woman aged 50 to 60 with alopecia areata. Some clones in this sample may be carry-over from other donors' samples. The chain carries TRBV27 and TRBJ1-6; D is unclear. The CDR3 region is CASSLSEMWALHF. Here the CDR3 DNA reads TGTGCCAGCAGTTTATCGGAAATGTGGGCCCTCCACTTT.